This note documents a single T cell receptor (beta chain) sequence. Its antigen is unknown. V lost 8 bases and J lost 6, with 23 bases in between. This CDR3 is built from 16 residues. Per the germline V gene, CDR1 is MDHEN and CDR2 is SYDVKM. TCRdb recomputed calls from the RT-PCR reads with MiXCR, one row per CDR3 protein. The data show about 570,000 distinct CDR3 sequences, approximately 10% seen once. The data were taken from a study of response to subunit inactivated influenza vaccine. Notes on the study in general: There was a suggestion from the authors that each seasonal influenza vaccination recruits few new T cells.

These data were also filed under a second study, of T cells expressing NK-cell markers. That paper states: A 5'RACE template switching approach incorporating UMIs was used to make TCR beta cDNA. Topping the CD3+CD56-NKG2C+ fraction as well were these clonotypes, in several donors.

The V gene is TRBV28, the J gene TRBJ2-4, with D possibly being TRBD2 (5 bases). The source was PBMCs from blood, collected on the day of vaccination. This sequence was found in a man aged 45-65 years who received an inactivated influenza vaccine. The CDR3 region is CASRKAGQHLGNIQYF. The CDR3 DNA is TGTGCCAGCCGGAAGGCGGGCCAACATCTGGGAAACATTCAGTACTTC. Complete variable domain (other parts from reference TRBV28 and TRBJ2-4): DVKVTQSSRYLVKRTGEKVFLECVQDMDHENMFWYRQDPGLGLRLIYFSYDVKMKEKGDIPEGYSVSREKKERFSLILESASTNQTSMYLCASRKAGQHLGNIQYFGAGTRLSVL.